The present entry profiles one T cell receptor beta chain with its context. Its antigen remains unidentified. No much larger clonotype is one base removed from it; base qualities were not supplied. Library creation used PCR. Sequencer: Illumina HiSeq 2500. Molecular barcoding was employed in the preparation of TCR libraries, with unique molecular identifiers being used to normalize TCRbeta repertoire quantification. Using fastp at Q25 and MiXCR, TCRdb reprocessed the public reads and kept productive beta chains. Here each entry gathers all rows of one CDR3 protein and keeps the most common genes and DNA. The sample includes 440,000 or so distinct CDR3 sequences, with roughly 11% observed a single time. Roughly 6% of the sample is in the top ten clones. This sample stems from a study of T-cell reconstitution after alpha-beta-depleted transplantation in children (dated by TCRdb to 2015 to 2016). Describing the broader study: T-cell immune reconstitution after TCRalphabeta/CD19-depleted allogeneic hematopoietic cell transplantation in children was quantitatively tracked in the study by means of TCR repertoire profiling.

From the cysteine through the phenylalanine, the CDR3 covers 17 amino acids. The CDR3 DNA has 51 bases and is translated from base 1. The germline V gene (reference sequence) provides CDR1 DFQATT and CDR2 SNEGSKA. V trim: 2 bases; J trim: 3 bases; unmatched bases: 12. The input for sequencing was PBMCs from the stem cell graft donor, taken from the stem cell graft. Recombination linked TRBV20-1 to TRBJ2-3; TRBD2 agrees with 9 junctional bases. This TCR was recovered from a human donor who donated a stem cell graft to a child with acute myeloid leukemia. The CDR3 here reads CSARSMSGGRVTDTQYF. The DNA sequence follows: TGCAGTGCTAGATCTATGAGTGGCGGGAGGGTAACAGATACGCAGTATTTT.